The 21 T cell receptor beta chains below were found in one sample sequenced in a study of Tregs in tolerant kidney transplant recipients. The assay was immunoSEQ multiplex PCR, and TCRdb's table has in-frame clones only and misses some. The sample table includes approximately 30,000 clones. This sample comprised CD8+ T cells from blood, obtained before the transplant. Source of these receptors: a human donor who received a combined kidney and bone marrow transplant.

About this clone: The missing CDR3 end, 3 residues past where the read stops, is filled in from the germline J gene. The chain joins TRBV5-1 to TRBJ2-3; 9 nucleotides align to TRBD1. This CDR3 comprises 15 residues. CDR1 is SGHRS, CDR2 YFSETQ, per germline. Germline trimming cut 6 bases from V and 1 base from J; bases unmatched to any gene: 6. CDR3: CASNTWTGGTDTQYF. The CDR3 bases that were read are TGCGCCAGCAACACCTGGACAGGGGGCACAGATACG.

As to this clone: The read gets to within 3 residues of the CDR3 end, and the germline J gene fills in the rest. This chain links TRBV7-6 with TRBJ2-7; perhaps TRBD1 as D (6 bases). V lost 5 bases and J lost 1, with 9 bases in between. Germline CDR1 is SGHVS and CDR2 is FNYEAQ. This CDR3 comprises 13 residues. CDR3 sequence reads: CASSHRESYEQYF. Partial CDR3 DNA: TGTGCCAGCAGCCACAGGGAATCCTACGAG.

With regard to this clone: The CDR3 end is not reached by the read, which stops 3 residues before it; the germline J gene fills it in. The chain links TRBV19 to TRBJ2-2, with D tentatively TRBD2 (5 bases). The CDR3 covers 13 residues. V gave up 3 bases and J gave up 7 bases, with 9 bases separating them. Per the germline V gene, CDR1 is LNHDA and CDR2 is SQIVND (reference sequence). The CDR3 is CASSMDLIGELFF. Partial CDR3 DNA: TGTGCCAGTAGTATGGACTTAATCGGGGAG.

On this clone itself: The read gets to within 3 residues of the CDR3 end, and the germline J gene fills in the rest. The chain employs TRBV20-1 and TRBJ2-3; 7 bases are shared with TRBD1. The V segment lost 0 bases and the J segment 2 bases; nucleotides outside the gene matches: 11. The germline V gene encodes CDR1 DFQATT and CDR2 SNEGSKA (reference sequence). This CDR3 contains 17 residues. The DNA read from the CDR3 is TGCAGTGCTAGAGATCGCAGGGGACAGACCTACACAGATACG. Protein product: CSARDRRGQTYTDT. In full, the CDR3 reads CSARDRRGQTYTDTQYF.

The part of the CDR3 DNA that was read is TGTGCCAGCAGCCAAGGGGGGGGGTACGAG. It translates to CASSQGGGYE. The whole CDR3 sequence reads CASSQGGGYEQYF. The V call is TRBV7-3, the J call TRBJ2-7; possible D gene TRBD2, 7 bases. The DNA ends 3 residues before the CDR3 does, and the rest of the CDR3 is filled in from the germline J gene. Germline loops: CDR1 SGHTA, CDR2 FQGTGA. The V end lost 5 bases, the J end lost 4 bases, and 12 bases lay between the germline ends. The CDR3 totals 13 residues.

As to this clone: The CDR3 goes on 3 residues after the read ends, and that part is filled in from the germline J gene. The chain uses TRBV19 and TRBJ1-1; TRBD1 aligns across 7 bases. CDR1 is LNHDA, CDR2 SQIVND, per germline (reference sequence). V lost 5 bases and J lost 4; bases outside the gene matches: 4. This CDR3 spans 13 amino acids. This CDR3 is CASSSGTVTEAFF. CDR3 DNA (partial): TGTGCCAGTAGTTCCGGGACAGTCACTGAA. The full variable domain, completed using reference TRBV19 and TRBJ1-1, is DGGITQSPKYLFRKEGQNVTLSCEQNLNHDAMYWYRQDPGQGLRLIYYSQIVNDFQKGDIAEGYSVSREKKESFPLTVTSAQKNPTAFYLCASSSGTVTEAFFGQGTRLTVV.

Concerning this clone itself: The read finishes 3 residues shy of the CDR3 end, and the germline J gene is used to complete it. The V gene is TRBV6-2 or TRBV6-3, the J gene TRBJ2-4; no firm D call. This CDR3 has 15 residues. CDR1 is MNHEY, CDR2 SVGEGT, per germline. Trimming shortened V by 0 bases and J by 0 bases, and 6 bases separated the two germline ends. This CDR3 is CASSYSTVAKNIQYF. The sequenced CDR3 bases are TGTGCCAGCAGTTACTCTACGGTAGCCAAAAACATT.

As concerns this clone: The read finishes 3 residues shy of the CDR3 end, and the germline J gene is used to complete it. The chain joins TRBV7-9 to TRBJ2-7; no reliable D call. CDR1 is SEHNR and CDR2 is FQNEAQ in the germline V gene (reference sequence). The CDR3 spans 11 residues. The CDR3 sequence is CALKRGIEQYF. Incomplete CDR3 DNA: TGTGCTCTGAAACGAGGCATCGAG.

In regard to this clone: The read finishes 3 residues shy of the CDR3 end, and the germline J gene is used to complete it. The chain uses TRBV19 and TRBJ2-1, with TRBD2 matching over 11 bases. V shed 6 bases, J shed 6 bases, and the junction held 7 bases outside the gene matches. CDR1 is LNHDA and CDR2 is SQIVND in the germline V gene (reference sequence). CDR3 size: 15 residues. The DNA read from the CDR3 is TGTGCCAGTAGACCCGGACTAGCGGGTCGCAATGAG. As protein: CASRPGLAGRNE. The whole CDR3 protein reads CASRPGLAGRNEQFF.

With regard to this clone: The missing CDR3 end, 3 residues past where the read stops, is filled in from the germline J gene. The chain is built from TRBV5-1 and TRBJ1-5; the D is unclear. Per germline, CDR1 SGHRS and CDR2 YFSETQ. V shed 0 bases and J shed 4 bases, with 14 bases lying between them. The CDR3 spans 16 residues. CDR3: CASSLAFILGNQPQHF. The CDR3 bases that were read are TGCGCCAGCAGCTTGGCTTTTATTCTAGGTAATCAGCCC.

On this clone itself: With the read ending 3 residues before the CDR3 end, the germline J gene is used to fill in that end. The chain recombines TRBV20-1 with TRBJ2-7; TRBD2 matches 7 bases. The CDR3 covers 15 residues. J was trimmed by 0 bases and V by 0 bases; bases with no gene match: 5. Germline values: CDR1 DFQATT, CDR2 SNEGSKA (reference sequence). Incomplete CDR3 DNA: TGCAGTGCTAGAGATACAGCGGGGAGCTCCTACGAG. This gives the protein CSARDTAGSSYE. The full-length CDR3 reads as CSARDTAGSSYEQYF.

On this clone itself: The CDR3 end is not reached by the read, which stops 3 residues before it; the germline J gene fills it in. This chain links TRBV13 with TRBJ1-3; no firm D call. Trimming took off 5 bases at V and 0 bases at J, with 8 bases between the two ends. Germline loops: CDR1 PRHDT, CDR2 FYEKMQ (reference sequence). The CDR3 runs 14 residues. The CDR3 loop reads CASSAPASGNTIYF. The sequenced CDR3 bases are TGTGCCAGCAGCGCGCCTGCCTCTGGAAACACC.

As regards this clone: The DNA ends 3 residues before the CDR3 does, and the rest of the CDR3 is filled in from the germline J gene. The chain employs TRBV29-1 and TRBJ2-1; D possibly matches TRBD1 or TRBD2 (6 bases each). V was pared by 1 base and J by 3 bases, with 13 bases between. This CDR3 spans 15 amino acids. CDR1 and CDR2 from the germline V gene are SQVTM and ANQGSEA. CDR3: CSVEGAEGDYNEQFF. The covered CDR3 bases are TGCAGCGTTGAAGGAGCGGAGGGGGACTACAATGAG.

With respect to this clone: The CDR3 end lies 3 residues beyond the end of the read and is filled in from the germline J gene. J is TRBJ2-4 and V is TRBV20-1; 10 bases map to TRBD2. J was trimmed by 6 bases and V by 5 bases; bases with no gene match: 4. The CDR3 is 13 amino acids. CDR1 is DFQATT, CDR2 SNEGSKA, per germline (reference sequence). The sequenced part of the CDR3 DNA is TGCAGTGCTCCTCGGACTAGCGGAAACATT. It encodes CSAPRTSGNI. The whole CDR3 region reads CSAPRTSGNIQYF.

On this clone: The missing CDR3 end, 3 residues past where the read stops, is filled in from the germline J gene. The chain joins TRBV7-3 to TRBJ2-1; 8 nucleotides align to TRBD2. CDR1 is SGHTA, CDR2 FQGTGA, per germline. The length of the CDR3 is 15 residues. With V trimmed by 4 bases and J by 8 bases, 10 bases remained unmatched. The part of the CDR3 DNA that was read is TGTGCCAGCAGCTCGGGACTAGTATCTTTCCATGAG. This codes for CASSSGLVSFHE. The whole CDR3 sequence is CASSSGLVSFHEQFF.

CDR3 DNA, as far as it was read: TGTGCCAGCACCTCGGCGGGAGGAAACTCCTACAATGAG. As protein: CASTSAGGNSYNE. The complete CDR3 protein is CASTSAGGNSYNEQFF. The V and J genes are TRBV19 and TRBJ2-1, with 8 bases lining up with TRBD2. The read ends 3 residues before the CDR3 terminus; that terminus is restored from the germline J gene. CDR1 LNHDA and CDR2 SQIVND come from the germline V gene (reference sequence). The CDR3 is made up of 16 amino acids. V lost 9 bases and J lost 0; bases outside the gene matches: 10.

About this clone itself: The read ends 3 residues shy of where the CDR3 ends; the end is completed using the germline J gene. V usage is TRBV2 and J usage is TRBJ1-4, with TRBD1 as a possible D gene (5 bases). CDR1 SNHLY and CDR2 FYNNEI come from the germline V gene. The CDR3 loop spans 13 amino acids. Trimming left V 4 bases short and J 7 bases short, with 10 bases between. The DNA read from the CDR3 is TGTGCCAGCAGTGCGGGGGTTGGTGAAAAA. Its protein is CASSAGVGEK. The CDR3 in full is CASSAGVGEKLFF.

Comments on this clone: The CDR3 end lies 3 residues beyond the end of the read and is filled in from the germline J gene. This chain links TRBV18 with TRBJ2-7; the match to TRBD1 covers 9 bases. Unmatched junction bases numbered 8, after V lost 0 bases and J lost 5 bases. The germline V gene encodes CDR1 KGHSH and CDR2 LQKENI. The CDR3 totals 16 residues. Here the CDR3 reads CASSPPFSGQGNEQYF. The CDR3 DNA, read in part, is TGTGCCAGCTCACCACCGTTTTCGGGACAGGGTAACGAG.

For this clone: Sequencing ends 3 residues short of the CDR3 end; the germline J gene provides the rest. The chain recombines TRBV29-1 with TRBJ2-1; maybe TRBD2 (6 bases). V lost 6 bases and J 7 bases, leaving 19 bases between the germline ends. The CDR3 extends over 14 amino acids. Looked up from germline, CDR1 is SQVTM and CDR2 is ANQGSEA. CDR3 DNA (partial): TGCAGCGTCCAAACGGGGGAGAGGTTTAATGAG. The encoded protein is CSVQTGERFNE. The entire CDR3 is CSVQTGERFNEQFF.

For this clone: The CDR3 is cut off 3 residues early in the read; its end comes from the germline J gene. The V and J genes are TRBV5-1 and TRBJ2-7; 8 bases align to TRBD1. V trimming: 10 bases; J trimming: 4 bases; junction bases outside the gene matches: 13. The length of the CDR3 is 14 residues. Per germline, CDR1 SGHRS and CDR2 YFSETQ. CDR3 bases read: TGCGCCTATAAAGGGGACAGGATACTTTACGAG. The encoded protein is CAYKGDRILYE. The full CDR3 protein reads CAYKGDRILYEQYF.

Note on this clone: Read coverage stops 3 residues before the CDR3 terminus; the germline J gene supplies the remainder. J is TRBJ2-2 and V is TRBV2; D possibly uses TRBD1 or TRBD2 (6 bases each). The CDR3 loop spans 17 amino acids. CDR1 and CDR2 from the germline V gene are SNHLY and FYNNEI. The V end lost 5 bases, the J end lost 3 bases, and 19 bases lay between the germline ends. Partial CDR3 DNA: TGTGCCAGCAGTCGAGACCGCTCAGGGGAGGACACCGGGGAG. Translating gives CASSRDRSGEDTGE. The CDR3 as a whole reads CASSRDRSGEDTGELFF.